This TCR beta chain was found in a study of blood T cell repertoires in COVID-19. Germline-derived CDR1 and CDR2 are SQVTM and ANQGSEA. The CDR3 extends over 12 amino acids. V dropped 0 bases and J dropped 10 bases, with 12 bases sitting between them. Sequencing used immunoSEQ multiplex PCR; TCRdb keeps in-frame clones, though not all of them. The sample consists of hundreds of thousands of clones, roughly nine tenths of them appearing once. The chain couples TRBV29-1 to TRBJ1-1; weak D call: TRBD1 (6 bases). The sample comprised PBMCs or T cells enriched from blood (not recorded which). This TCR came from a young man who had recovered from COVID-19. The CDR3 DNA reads TGCAGCGTTGAAGAAGGCCCCAGGGGAGCTTTCTTT. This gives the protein CSVEEGPRGAFF.